The 23 T cell receptor beta chains below were found in one sample sequenced in a study of liver allograft versus peripheral blood T cells. Study details: Transplanted livers held T cell receptor repertoires, and these were compared with repertoires in recipients' peripheral blood.

TCRdb re-derived calls from the reads in MiXCR, one entry per CDR3 protein. The sample shows 9,000 to 13,000 distinct CDR3 sequences, about 23% of them seen only once. All receptors derive from a human patient who had a liver transplant. Part of the T cells may come from the graft donor.

This clonotype is labeled medium-sized. The DNA for the CDR3 is TGTGCCAGCTCACTATCCTCGGGCTCCTACAATGAGCAGTTCTTC. Amino acids: CASSLSSGSYNEQFF. The rearrangement joins TRBV18 to TRBJ2-1; D remains unclear. Per the germline V gene, CDR1 is KGHSH and CDR2 is LQKENI. Trimming took 4 bases from V and 0 from J, leaving 10 bases between them. The CDR3 spans 15 residues.

This clonotype counts as medium-sized. The chain has TRBV5-6 and TRBJ1-6, with D hard to call. With 4 bases removed from V and 18 bases from J, the gap between germline ends came to 20 bases. CDR3 length equals 13 residues. Per germline, CDR1 SGHDT and CDR2 YYEEEE. The CDR3 DNA reads TGTGCCAGCAGCATACTTTTTGGGTCTGAAACCCACTTT. Its protein product is CASSILFGSETHF. Drawing the rest from reference TRBV5-6 and TRBJ1-6, the complete variable domain is DAGVTQSPTHLIKTRGQQVTLRCSPKSGHDTVSWYQQALGQGPQFIFQYYEEEERQRGNFPDRFSGHQFPNYSSELNVNALLLGDSALYLCASSILFGSETHFGNGTRLTVT.

This clonotype is labeled medium-sized. The chain combines TRBV29-1 with TRBJ1-2, with 8 bases fitting TRBD1. The germline gives CDR1 SQVTM, CDR2 ANQGSEA. The CDR3 extends over 14 amino acids. V shed 2 bases, J shed 7 bases, and the junction held 9 bases outside the gene matches. CDR3 region: CSVEPPGGGIGYTF. In DNA form, the CDR3 reads TGCAGCGTTGAACCGCCAGGGGGCGGAATTGGCTACACCTTC.

This clonotype was counted only a few times. The V and J genes are TRBV7-2 and TRBJ1-3, with D tentatively TRBD1 (6 bases). This CDR3 has 14 residues. V lost 1 base and J 5 bases, leaving 9 bases between the germline ends. The V gene's germline CDR1 is SGHTA and CDR2 FQGNSA. CDR3 protein: CASSLVTGRNTIYF. In nucleotides, the CDR3 is TGTGCCAGCAGCTTAGTAACAGGGAGAAACACCATATATTTT.

This clonotype showed up just a few times. The genes are TRBV10-3 and TRBJ2-1; the match to TRBD2 covers 8 bases. Germline CDR1 is ENHRY and CDR2 is SYGVKD. Trimming removed 3 bases from V and 0 bases from J; junction bases left unmatched: 4. This CDR3 contains 16 residues. CDR3 DNA: TGTGCCATCAGTGAAAGGAGCGGGAGCTCCTACAATGAGCAGTTCTTC. As protein: CAISERSGSSYNEQFF.

The chain uses TRBV27 and TRBJ1-2, with 9 bases fitting TRBD1. This CDR3 spans 15 amino acids. Unmatched junction bases numbered 6, after V lost 2 bases and J lost 5 bases. Germline CDR1 MNHEY, CDR2 SMNVEV (reference sequence). The CDR3 here is CASSLQDRGVYGYTF. The CDR3 nucleotides are TGTGCCAGCAGTTTACAGGACAGGGGAGTGTATGGCTACACCTTC.

This clonotype was counted between two and nine times. V gene TRBV19 combines with J gene TRBJ1-5; D call uncertain. Germline V lookup: CDR1 LNHDA, CDR2 SQIVND (reference sequence). The CDR3 runs to 17 residues. Trimming left V 5 bases short and J 2 bases short, with 19 bases between. The CDR3 sequence is CASSPAGVINGNQPQHF. The CDR3 region has the DNA TGTGCCAGTAGTCCGGCAGGAGTAATAAACGGCAATCAGCCCCAGCATTTT.

The gene calls are TRBV20-1 and TRBJ2-7, with TRBD2 identical over 11 bases. The CDR3 length is 15 residues. Germline V CDR1 and CDR2: DFQATT, SNEGSKA (reference sequence). Trimming took 6 bases from V and 2 from J; bases not matched to a gene: 9. In DNA form, the CDR3 reads TGCAGTGCCCACCTTGTAGCGGGAGGGCCCTACGAGCAGTACTTC. As protein: CSAHLVAGGPYEQYF.

The CDR3 coding sequence is TGTGCCAGCAGCTTAAGGGGGCGAGGGAACACTGAAGCTTTCTTT. Its translation is CASSLRGRGNTEAFF. The chain couples TRBV7-9 to TRBJ1-1, with 7 bases aligning to TRBD1. With V trimmed by 2 bases and J by 1 base, 4 bases remained unmatched. Germline lookup yields CDR1 SEHNR and CDR2 FQNEAQ (reference sequence). The CDR3 has 15 residues.

The CDR3 is CASSQDYWRGETQYF. CDR3 nucleotide sequence: TGTGCCAGCAGCCAAGACTACTGGAGGGGGGAGACCCAGTACTTC. The chain combines TRBV14 with TRBJ2-5; TRBD1 or TRBD2 may be the D gene (6 bases each). The CDR3 sequence is 15 residues long. CDR1 is SGHDN, CDR2 FVKESK, per germline. Between the trimmed V and J ends, which lost 0 bases and 5 bases, there was a span of 13 bases.

The gene calls are TRBV12-3 or TRBV12-4 and TRBJ1-6; 8 bases are shared with TRBD1. The CDR3 consists of 13 residues. V lost 4 bases to trimming and J lost 11 bases; unmatched junction nucleotides: 4. For the CDR3, the DNA is TGTGCCAGCAGTTCTCAGGGGGCGACACCCCTCCACTTT. Encoded protein: CASSSQGATPLHF.

This clonotype showed up just a few times. The chain has TRBV6-6 and TRBJ1-5; D is possibly TRBD1 (5 bases). Per the germline V gene, CDR1 is MNHNY and CDR2 is SVGAGI (reference sequence). V lost 2 bases to trimming and J lost 4 bases, with 9 bases between them. This CDR3 has 14 residues. In DNA, the CDR3 is TGTGCCAGCAGTTACGCGGACATAAATCAGCCCCAGCATTTT. Translating it yields CASSYADINQPQHF.

In this sample, this clonotype turned up a few times. The chain joins TRBV19 to TRBJ1-5, with TRBD1 identical over 9 bases. Unmatched junction bases numbered 15, after V lost 4 bases and J lost 8 bases. CDR1 is LNHDA, CDR2 SQIVND, per germline (reference sequence). This CDR3 comprises 17 residues. CDR3 sequence reads: CASSTYLSGQGGEPQHF. The CDR3 DNA sequence: TGTGCCAGTAGTACTTACTTGTCGGGACAGGGAGGGGAGCCCCAGCATTTT.

CDR3 protein: CSARDYEGRAIYGYTF. The DNA for the CDR3 is TGCAGTGCTAGAGATTATGAGGGACGCGCTATCTATGGCTACACCTTC. V gene TRBV20-1 combines with J gene TRBJ1-2, with a possible D match to TRBD1 (5 bases). Germline V gives CDR1 DFQATT, CDR2 SNEGSKA (reference sequence). This CDR3 is 16 amino acids long. V shed 0 bases and J shed 4 bases, with 18 bases lying between them.

The chain links TRBV27 to TRBJ2-7; tentative D call: TRBD2 (6 bases). CDR1 and CDR2 from the germline V gene are MNHEY and SMNVEV (reference sequence). The CDR3 covers 15 residues. V was cut by 3 bases and J by 7 bases, with 19 bases left in between. The CDR3 spells CASSFHGGQTREQYF. In nucleotides, the CDR3 is TGTGCCAGCAGTTTCCACGGGGGTCAGACTAGAGAGCAGTACTTC.

V and J are TRBV10-3 and TRBJ1-1, with a weak D call TRBD1 (5 bases). The CDR3 loop spans 15 amino acids. V lost 2 bases to trimming and J lost 5 bases, with 15 bases between them. The V gene's germline CDR1 is ENHRY and CDR2 SYGVKD. The CDR3 DNA sequence: TGTGCCATCAGTGAGGTGGGACTCCAGGAGACTGAAGCTTTCTTT. Translating it yields CAISEVGLQETEAFF.

The gene calls are TRBV18 and TRBJ2-7; D is perhaps TRBD1 (6 bases). The CDR3 consists of 15 residues. The V gene's germline CDR1 is KGHSH and CDR2 LQKENI. Trimming removed 3 bases from V and 0 bases from J, with 12 bases in between. This CDR3 is CASSPTGARSYEQYF. DNA for the CDR3: TGTGCCAGCTCACCGACAGGAGCCCGCTCCTACGAGCAGTACTTC.

This clonotype is large. The chain uses TRBV6-6 and TRBJ1-6; perhaps TRBD1 as D (5 bases). Between the trimmed V and J ends, which lost 7 bases and 5 bases, there was a span of 18 bases. The CDR3 has 16 amino acids. Germline CDR1 and CDR2: MNHNY and SVGAGI (reference sequence). DNA of the CDR3: TGTGCCAGCAACATAGGGGTCGGCTATAATAATTCACCCCTCCACTTT. Translated: CASNIGVGYNNSPLHF.

Only a few counts were recorded for this clonotype. The chain uses TRBV7-9 and TRBJ1-1, with a weak D call TRBD1 (5 bases). The germline gives CDR1 SEHNR, CDR2 FQNEAQ (reference sequence). Deletions cut 5 bases from V and 3 bases from J, with 10 bases between. CDR3 length equals 13 residues. DNA of the CDR3: TGTGCCAGCAGCCTCCTGGGGGACACTGAAGCTTTCTTT. Residues: CASSLLGDTEAFF.

The chain carries TRBV30 and TRBJ1-5; 9 bases are shared with TRBD1. V gave up 4 bases and J gave up 4 bases; unmatched junction bases: 2. Germline-derived CDR1 and CDR2 are GTSNPN and SVGIG (reference sequence). The CDR3 is 13 residues long. CDR3 bases: TGTGCCTGGAAGGACAGGGGTAATCAGCCCCAGCATTTT. This gives the protein CAWKDRGNQPQHF.

By its share, this clonotype is medium-sized. This rearrangement joins TRBV19 to TRBJ1-2, with D perhaps TRBD1 (5 bases). The CDR3 covers 15 residues. The V end was cut by 7 bases, the J end by 4 bases, with 19 bases between. CDR1 is LNHDA and CDR2 is SQIVND in the germline V gene (reference sequence). The CDR3 loop reads CASKFGTVSSYGYTF. DNA for the CDR3: TGTGCCAGTAAATTTGGGACGGTTAGTTCCTATGGCTACACCTTC.

In this sample, this clonotype is medium-sized (0.01 to 0.1%). The chain employs TRBV6-2 or TRBV6-3 and TRBJ1-6; 8 bases map to TRBD1. CDR3 length: 17 amino acids. Trimming cost V 3 bases and J 10 bases; bases outside gene matches: 14. CDR1 and CDR2 from the germline V gene are MNHEY and SVGEGT. CDR3 loop: CASSYSGQGAVDSPLHF. Here the CDR3 DNA reads TGTGCCAGCAGTTATTCAGGACAGGGTGCTGTTGACTCACCCCTCCACTTT.

The chain carries TRBV7-2 and TRBJ2-7; D not resolved. This CDR3 is 13 amino acids long. Trimming removed 1 base at V and 3 bases at J, with 7 bases between. Germline CDR1 and CDR2: SGHTA and FQGNSA. The CDR3 loop is CASSLGNYYEQYF. DNA of the CDR3: TGTGCCAGCAGCTTAGGGAACTACTACGAGCAGTACTTC.